These 16 T cell receptor beta chains originate from one sample sequenced in a study of blood T cell repertoires in COVID-19. TCRdb's copy holds only in-frame clones and misses some; the assay was immunoSEQ multiplex PCR. Of approximately 150,000 clones in the sample, over 80% were seen once. Specimen: peripheral blood. Receptors were obtained from a man older than 75 with acute or convalescent COVID-19.

In the case of this clone: At one end, the junction sequence differs from germline, possibly due to a read error. The gene calls are TRBV13 and TRBJ1-1; 7 bases are a match to TRBD1. The germline CDR1 and CDR2 sequences are PRHDT and FYEKMQ (reference sequence). CDR3 length equals 15 residues. The DNA for the CDR3 is TGTGCCAGCAGCCTAGGGACAGCCCGGAACACTGAAGCTTTCTTT. Translated, it gives CASSLGTARNTEAFF. The full variable domain, in which reference TRBV13 and TRBJ1-1 provide the parts outside the CDR3, is AAGVIQSPRHLIKEKRETATLKCYPIPRHDTVYWYQQGPGQDPQFLISFYEKMQSDKGSIPDRFSAQQFSDYHSELNMSSLELGDSALYFCASSLGTARNTEAFFGQGTRLTVV.

The V gene is TRBV3-1 (or the pseudogene TRBV3-2), the J gene TRBJ2-1; 7 bases align to TRBD2. V lost 1 base to trimming and J lost 5 bases; unmatched junction nucleotides: 8. The length of the CDR3 is 16 residues. Germline CDR1 reads LGHDT; CDR2 reads YNNKEL (reference sequence). The CDR3 loop is CASSQVSGGINNEQFF. For the CDR3, the DNA is TGTGCCAGCAGCCAAGTATCCGGGGGGATCAACAATGAGCAGTTCTTC.

The chain is built from TRBV28 and TRBJ1-2; 8 bases agree with TRBD1. Looked up from germline, CDR1 is MDHEN and CDR2 is SYDVKM. The V gene end was trimmed by 6 bases and the J gene end by 4 bases; junction bases not matched to a gene: 1. The CDR3 has 12 amino acids. The CDR3 coding sequence is TGTGCCAGCAGAGGGACAGGCTATGGCTACACCTTC. It encodes CASRGTGYGYTF.

This rearrangement joins TRBV2 to TRBJ1-1; D not certain. V was shortened by 3 bases and J by 11 bases, with 16 bases between the two germline ends. This CDR3 has 13 amino acids. The germline V gene has CDR1 SNHLY and CDR2 FYNNEI. The CDR3 DNA follows: TGTGCCAGCAGTGACGCGTATTCCCCGGAGGCTTTCTTT. Its translation: CASSDAYSPEAFF.

For the CDR3, the DNA is TGTGCCAGCAGTCCTCTCACTAGCGGGAGCTACGAGCAGTACTTC. Its translation is CASSPLTSGSYEQYF. The J gene is TRBJ2-7, the V gene TRBV6-5, with 11 bases fitting TRBD2. The CDR3 runs to 15 residues. CDR1 is MNHEY and CDR2 is SVGAGI in the germline V gene. J was trimmed by 3 bases and V by 5 bases; bases with no gene match: 6.

The chain is built from TRBV3-1 (or the pseudogene TRBV3-2) and TRBJ1-1; D remains unclear. Trimming pared 1 base from V and 1 base from J, leaving 16 bases between. This CDR3 has 17 amino acids. Looked up from germline, CDR1 is LGHDT and CDR2 is YNNKEL (reference sequence). As DNA, the CDR3 is TGTGCCAGCAGCCAAGTTATGTCGGGTCTTTCGAACACTGAAGCTTTCTTT. Its translation is CASSQVMSGLSNTEAFF.

This chain joins TRBV6-5 and TRBJ1-2, with D uncertain. In germline, CDR1 is MNHEY, CDR2 SVGAGI. V lost 6 bases and J 6 bases, leaving 17 bases between the germline ends. CDR3 size: 14 residues. CDR3 nucleotide sequence: TGTGCCAGCAGAAGACCGACTTCATCGCATGGCTACACCTTC. The encoded protein is CASRRPTSSHGYTF.

V and J are TRBV7-9 and TRBJ1-1, with a tentative D call TRBD1 (5 bases). The CDR3 contains 15 residues. Per the germline V gene, CDR1 is SEHNR and CDR2 is FQNEAQ (reference sequence). The V and J ends lost 2 bases and 4 bases respectively, with 14 bases between them. The chain's CDR3 is CASSLKGQGVTEAFF. In nucleotides, the CDR3 is TGTGCCAGCAGCTTAAAGGGGCAGGGCGTCACTGAAGCTTTCTTT.

V usage is TRBV6-7 and J usage is TRBJ2-2, with 8 bases lining up with TRBD1. TRBV6-7 is noted as an ORF with a role that remains uncertain. V lost 4 bases to trimming and J lost 6 bases; unmatched junction nucleotides: 1. The CDR3 has 13 residues. The CDR3 here is CASSLGQAGELFF. Here the CDR3 DNA reads TGTGCCAGCAGTTTGGGACAGGCCGGGGAGCTGTTTTTT.

The J gene is TRBJ2-3, the V gene TRBV19, with unresolved D. This CDR3 is built from 14 residues. With 3 bases removed from V and 0 bases from J, the gap between germline ends came to 7 bases. The germline V gene has CDR1 LNHDA and CDR2 SQIVND (reference sequence). This chain's CDR3 is CASSIATSTDTQYF. CDR3 DNA: TGTGCCAGTAGTATTGCCACAAGCACAGATACGCAGTATTTT. The full variable domain, in which reference TRBV19 and TRBJ2-3 provide the parts outside the CDR3, is DGGITQSPKYLFRKEGQNVTLSCEQNLNHDAMYWYRQDPGQGLRLIYYSQIVNDFQKGDIAEGYSVSREKKESFPLTVTSAQKNPTAFYLCASSIATSTDTQYFGPGTRLTVL.

The CDR3 coding sequence is TGTGCGTCCGGGACAGGGGCACCTTCCTACGAGCAGTACTTC. Amino acid sequence: CASGTGAPSYEQYF. The rearrangement links TRBV10-3 to TRBJ2-7, with TRBD1 matching over 10 bases. This CDR3 spans 14 amino acids. CDR1 and CDR2 (germline): ENHRY, SYGVKD.

The chain has TRBV10-3 and TRBJ1-2; D is perhaps TRBD1 (6 bases). Germline V CDR1 and CDR2: ENHRY, SYGVKD. CDR3 length equals 13 residues. Trimming shortened V by 3 bases and J by 7 bases, and 12 bases separated the two germline ends. CDR3 coding DNA: TGTGCCATCAGTGACAGGGGTTTGACTGGCTACACCTTC. Translated: CAISDRGLTGYTF.

This clone was detected a few times. The V gene is TRBV11-2, the J gene TRBJ2-2; 9 bases line up with TRBD2. The CDR3 runs to 17 residues. Trimming at V came to 1 base and at J to 4 bases, leaving 7 bases not matched to a gene. Germline V gene sequence: CDR1 SGHAT, CDR2 FQNNGV. CDR3 residues: CASSLVGTSSATGELFF. Here the CDR3 DNA reads TGTGCCAGCAGCTTAGTCGGGACTAGCTCTGCCACCGGGGAGCTGTTTTTT.

V gene TRBV6-1 combines with J gene TRBJ1-2; D might be TRBD1 (5 bases). Germline loops: CDR1 MNHNS, CDR2 SASEGT. This CDR3 region has 13 residues. V was pared by 2 bases and J by 5 bases, with 9 bases between. As DNA, the CDR3 is TGTGCCAGCAGTGAACAGGGCAGGTATGGCTACACCTTC. This encodes CASSEQGRYGYTF.

The rearrangement joins TRBV3-1 (or the pseudogene TRBV3-2) to TRBJ2-2; 8 nucleotides agree with TRBD2. CDR3 length equals 16 residues. Trimming took 4 bases from V and 0 from J; bases not matched to a gene: 4. Germline values: CDR1 LGHDT, CDR2 YNNKEL (reference sequence). The CDR3: CASSRSSGSNTGELFF. The CDR3 bases are TGTGCCAGCAGCCGGTCTAGCGGGTCGAACACCGGGGAGCTGTTTTTT.

The V and J genes are TRBV19 and TRBJ2-2; unclear D gene. CDR1 is LNHDA and CDR2 is SQIVND in the germline V gene (reference sequence). The CDR3 runs 14 residues. Trimming stripped 6 bases from V and 7 bases from J, with 15 bases between. CDR3 bases: TGTGCCAGTAGGTCTGGGCAGGCCGTCGGGGAGCTGTTTTTT. Its protein is CASRSGQAVGELFF.